This TCR beta chain emerged from a study of T cells in Graves' hyperthyroidism and ophthalmopathy. Study-level findings and limits: Appearing also in blood were most of the thyroid clonotypes expanded above 0.001. Using 13 V-J features, a model discriminated ophthalmopathy from stable hyperthyroidism.

From germline, CDR1 is SGHNT and CDR2 YYREEE (reference sequence). This CDR3 contains 14 residues. The V gene lost 3 bases and the J gene lost 8 bases, with 15 bases spanning the gap. Uncontrolled infection, other autoimmune disease, pregnancy and lactation each barred patients from inclusion. Amplification of TCR beta CDR3 regions used RNA as the template. A first-round RT-PCR of the TCR CDR3 used the HTBI primer set. TCRdb re-analysed the multiplex PCR reads in MiXCR, keeping a single row per CDR3 protein. The sample yields fewer than 350,000 distinct CDR3 sequences, roughly 18% seen once. This clonotype came up a few times. Antigen: not known.

This chain connects TRBV5-4 to TRBJ2-4; no clear D. The source is a man in his fifties or sixties with Graves' ophthalmopathy. Sequenced: blood. Written as DNA, the CDR3 is TGTGCCAGCAGCTACGGATCAAGGAGCGACATTCAGTACTTC. Translating it yields CASSYGSRSDIQYF. The full variable domain, with the rest looked up from reference TRBV5-4 and TRBJ2-4, is ETGVTQSPTHLIKTRGQQVTLRCSSQSGHNTVSWYQQALGQGPQFIFQYYREEENGRGNFPPRFSGLQFPNYSSELNVNALELDDSALYLCASSYGSRSDIQYFGAGTRLSVL.